This T cell receptor (beta chain) was documented in a study of cytomegalovirus exposure and HLA in healthy donors. The V gene end was trimmed by 2 bases and the J gene end by 2 bases; junction bases not matched to a gene: 6. CDR1 is ENHRY and CDR2 is SYGVKD in the germline V gene. The CDR3 length is 16 residues. PCR was performed using 60 Vbeta and 13 Jbeta primers. Sequencing was performed with immunoSEQ multiplex PCR; in TCRdb, only in-frame clones are kept and a portion is missing. The sample has 150,000 to 200,000 clones; around 80% are singletons. This clone was counted a few times. The sequence derives from a woman younger than 45 in good health and CMV-seropositive. The chain links TRBV10-3 to TRBJ2-3, with TRBD1 identical over 8 bases. The sample taken for sequencing was PBMCs. The CDR3 sequence: CAISEHDRGYTDTQYF. The CDR3 DNA reads TGTGCCATCAGTGAGCACGACAGGGGTTACACAGATACGCAGTATTTT.